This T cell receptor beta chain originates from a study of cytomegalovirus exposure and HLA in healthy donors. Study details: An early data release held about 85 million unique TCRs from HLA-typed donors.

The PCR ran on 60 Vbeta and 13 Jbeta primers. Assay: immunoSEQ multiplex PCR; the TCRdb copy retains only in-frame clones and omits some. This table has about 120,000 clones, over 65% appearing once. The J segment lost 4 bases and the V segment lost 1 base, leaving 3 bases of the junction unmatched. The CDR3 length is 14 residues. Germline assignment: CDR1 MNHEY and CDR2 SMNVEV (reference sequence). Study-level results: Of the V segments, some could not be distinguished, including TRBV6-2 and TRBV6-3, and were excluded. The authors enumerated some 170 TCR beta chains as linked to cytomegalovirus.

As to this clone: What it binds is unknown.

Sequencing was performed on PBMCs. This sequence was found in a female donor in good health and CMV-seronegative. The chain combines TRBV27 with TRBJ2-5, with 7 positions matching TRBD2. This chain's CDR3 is CASSLWGGSETQYF. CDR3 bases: TGTGCCAGCAGTTTATGGGGAGGGTCAGAGACCCAGTACTTC.